This TCR beta chain was observed in a study of T cell responses to AZD1222 COVID-19 vaccine. As for the study in general: Second-dose intervals of approximately 4 or approximately 12 weeks were pooled.

Note on this clone: Its specificity is not known.

The data were produced by immunoSEQ multiplex PCR, yet TCRdb's version contains in-frame clones alone and is incomplete. This sample has about 120,000 clones, with about 88% found just once. General study results and limits: Across the whole spike, CD4 TCRs peaked at regions 160-218 and 743-854.

Germline V gives CDR1 ENHRY, CDR2 SYGVKD. V lost 0 bases, J lost 1 base, and 12 bases lay in between. The CDR3 sequence is 16 residues long. This chain connects TRBV10-3 to TRBJ1-1, with D tentatively TRBD1 (5 bases). This receptor was identified in an adult in good health. The specimen comprised peripheral blood, sampled on day 0 of AZD1222 vaccination. The CDR3 protein is CAISESWDGSNTEAFF. The CDR3 DNA sequence: TGTGCCATCAGTGAGTCCTGGGACGGGTCGAACACTGAAGCTTTCTTT.